Below are 22 T cell receptor beta chains sequenced from a single sample in a study of cytomegalovirus exposure and HLA in healthy donors. TCRdb keeps only in-frame clones here, not all; method: immunoSEQ multiplex PCR. The repertoire consists of approximately 150,000 clones, with about 89% occurring once and the leading ten covering 2.7%. Material: PBMCs. These receptors were obtained from a man aged 18 to 35 in good health and CMV-seropositive.

The chain joins TRBV27 to TRBJ2-1; unclear D gene. CDR3 length equals 14 residues. V was clipped by 3 bases and J by 3 bases, with 9 bases between them. In germline, CDR1 is MNHEY, CDR2 SMNVEV (reference sequence). The CDR3 region has the DNA TGTGCCAGCAGTTTGGGCAGTGACTACAATGAGCAGTTCTTC. Amino acid sequence: CASSLGSDYNEQFF.

The chain links TRBV5-6 to TRBJ2-2, with 7 bases fitting TRBD1. This CDR3 has 16 amino acids. V lost 7 bases, J lost 6 bases, and 15 bases stayed unmatched. Germline CDR1 reads SGHDT; CDR2 reads YYEEEE. DNA of the CDR3: TGTGCCAGCTTCCTGGGCAGGGGGATGGAAGCCGGGGAGCTGTTTTTT. Residues: CASFLGRGMEAGELFF.

A note on this clone: At one end the junction does not follow the germline gene, possibly because of a read error. The V and J genes are TRBV7-2 and TRBJ2-1, with 10 bases lining up with TRBD1. CDR1 is SGHTA, CDR2 FQGNSA, per germline. The CDR3 contains 14 residues. As DNA, the CDR3 is TGTGCCAGCAGCTCCGGATGGTTCGGACAGGGGGGGGTCTTC. Translation gives CASSSGWFGQGGVF. The full variable domain, rest sourced from reference TRBV7-2 and TRBJ2-1, is GAGVSQSPSNKVTEKGKDVELRCDPISGHTALYWYRQSLGQGLEFLIYFQGNSAPDKSGLPSDRFSAERTGGSVSTLTIQRTQQEDSAVYLCASSSGWFGQGGVFGPGTRLTVL.

This rearrangement joins TRBV2 to TRBJ2-3, with 11 positions matching TRBD1. This CDR3 comprises 14 residues. With 8 bases clipped from V and 3 bases from J, the junction kept 4 bases outside the gene matches. Germline V gene data show CDR1 as SNHLY and CDR2 as FYNNEI. DNA of the CDR3: TGTGCCAGCCGGACAGGGGGCCGAACAGATACGCAGTATTTT. It encodes CASRTGGRTDTQYF. Variable domain in full (rest from reference TRBV2 and TRBJ2-3): EPEVTQTPSHQVTQMGQEVILRCVPISNHLYFYWYRQILGQKVEFLVSFYNNEISEKSEIFDDQFSVERPDGSNFTLKIRSTKLEDSAMYFCASRTGGRTDTQYFGPGTRLTVL.

CDR3: CASGTGSSFGYTF. The CDR3 coding sequence is TGTGCCAGTGGGACCGGGAGTTCATTTGGCTACACCTTC. The rearrangement joins TRBV19 to TRBJ1-2; D is possibly TRBD1 (5 bases). This CDR3 comprises 13 residues. Deletions cut 8 bases from V and 7 bases from J, with 17 bases between. The germline CDR1 and CDR2 sequences are LNHDA and SQIVND (reference sequence).

CDR3 nucleotide sequence: TGCGCCAGCAGCTTGGCAATCGGGACAGGGGATAATGAAAAACTGTTTTTT. Translated: CASSLAIGTGDNEKLFF. This chain connects TRBV5-1 to TRBJ1-4, with 10 positions matching TRBD1. CDR3 length equals 17 residues. CDR1 SGHRS and CDR2 YFSETQ come from the germline V gene. Trimming at V came to 0 bases and at J to 4 bases, leaving 6 bases not matched to a gene.

V usage is TRBV5-1 and J usage is TRBJ2-1; D unresolved. This CDR3 region has 13 residues. The V and J ends lost 3 bases and 8 bases respectively, with 12 bases between them. Germline V gene data show CDR1 as SGHRS and CDR2 as YFSETQ. CDR3 amino acids: CASSWVREDEQFF. CDR3 in DNA: TGCGCCAGCAGCTGGGTTCGAGAGGATGAGCAGTTCTTC.

This sequence joins TRBV18 and TRBJ1-6, with 7 bases matching TRBD1. Germline values: CDR1 KGHSH, CDR2 LQKENI. The CDR3 covers 16 residues. Losses at the gene ends were 6 bases for V and 0 bases for J; bases not matched to a gene: 5. The CDR3 here is CASSRTGDSYNSPLHF. CDR3 nucleotide sequence: TGTGCCAGCTCCCGTACAGGGGACTCCTATAATTCACCCCTCCACTTT.

V and J are TRBV5-1 and TRBJ1-1; no firm D call. The CDR3 runs 14 residues. Trimming took off 4 bases at V and 1 base at J, with 11 bases between the two ends. CDR1 and CDR2 from the germline V gene are SGHRS and YFSETQ. The DNA for the CDR3 is TGCGCCAGCAGCCCCGGAGTCGCGAACACTGAAGCTTTCTTT. Translation: CASSPGVANTEAFF.

The rearrangement links TRBV5-1 to TRBJ1-2; TRBD1 matches at 7 bases. The CDR3 extends over 13 amino acids. CDR1 SGHRS and CDR2 YFSETQ come from the germline V gene. V shed 0 bases and J 10 bases; nucleotides not matched to a gene: 6. The CDR3 loop reads CASSLEQGNLYTF. The CDR3, as DNA: TGCGCCAGCAGCTTGGAACAGGGGAATCTCTACACCTTC.

The rearrangement links TRBV4-2 to TRBJ2-1, with TRBD2 matching over 7 bases. The CDR3 contains 15 residues. The germline gives CDR1 LGHNA, CDR2 YNFKEQ. V lost 3 bases and J lost 2; bases outside the gene matches: 4. The CDR3 sequence is CASSHWSGTYNEQFF. In DNA form, the CDR3 reads TGTGCCAGCAGCCATTGGAGCGGGACCTACAATGAGCAGTTCTTC.

This clone has just a few counts. The CDR3 nucleotides are TGTGCCAGCAGCGCGGGACAGGGTATGTCCGAGCAGTACTTC. Its protein is CASSAGQGMSEQYF. The gene calls are TRBV28 and TRBJ2-7; the match to TRBD1 covers 9 bases. V lost 6 bases to trimming and J lost 6 bases; unmatched junction nucleotides: 9. Germline V gene data show CDR1 as MDHEN and CDR2 as SYDVKM. The CDR3 totals 14 residues.

In this sample, this clone turned up a few times. V and J are TRBV9 and TRBJ2-1; TRBD2 matches 9 bases. In germline, CDR1 is SGDLS, CDR2 YYNGEE. The J segment lost 3 bases and the V segment lost 8 bases, leaving 6 bases of the junction unmatched. The CDR3 has 14 amino acids. CDR3 DNA: TGTGCCAGAGGGAGTAGCGGGAGCTACAATGAGCAGTTCTTC. Its translation is CARGSSGSYNEQFF.

This clone showed up just once. This chain joins TRBV5-1 and TRBJ2-1; the D gene is possibly TRBD2 (5 bases). The germline V gene has CDR1 SGHRS and CDR2 YFSETQ. V was trimmed by 0 bases and J by 7 bases, leaving 14 bases between them. This CDR3 spans 15 amino acids. In DNA form, the CDR3 reads TGCGCCAGCAGCTTGGGGGTAGCGCAGTGGAATGAGCAGTTCTTC. Protein product: CASSLGVAQWNEQFF.

The rearrangement links TRBV18 to TRBJ2-7; D is unclear. V was cut by 2 bases and J by 3 bases, with 8 bases left in between. Germline V gives CDR1 KGHSH, CDR2 LQKENI. CDR3 size: 13 residues. CDR3 sequence: CASSPNGFYEQYF. The CDR3 coding sequence is TGTGCCAGCTCACCAAACGGGTTCTACGAGCAGTACTTC.

The CDR3 reads CATSRGSSSGNTIYF. For the CDR3, the DNA is TGTGCCACCAGCAGAGGTAGTTCTTCTGGAAACACCATATATTTT. The J gene is TRBJ1-3, the V gene TRBV15; D not resolved. The CDR3 is made up of 15 amino acids. V was clipped by 1 base and J by 1 base, with 8 bases between them. CDR1 and CDR2 from the germline V gene are LNHNV and YYDKDF (reference sequence).

A single count supports this clone. The chain is built from TRBV19 and TRBJ2-3, with D maybe TRBD2 (6 bases). The V gene lost 7 bases and the J gene lost 3 bases, with 26 bases spanning the gap. The germline V gene encodes CDR1 LNHDA and CDR2 SQIVND (reference sequence). The CDR3 is 18 residues long. CDR3 region: CASKRTPDGGSWTDTQYF. CDR3 coding DNA: TGTGCCAGTAAACGTACGCCCGATGGAGGGAGCTGGACAGATACGCAGTATTTT.

V gene TRBV5-4 combines with J gene TRBJ2-7; no reliable D call. In germline, CDR1 is SGHNT, CDR2 YYREEE (reference sequence). The length of the CDR3 is 12 residues. Trimming removed 2 bases at V and 2 bases at J, with 5 bases between. The CDR3 spells CASSFGTYEQYF. The CDR3 DNA follows: TGTGCCAGCAGCTTCGGTACCTACGAGCAGTACTTC.

J is TRBJ1-5 and V is TRBV27; TRBD1 matches 10 bases. V shed 2 bases, J shed 1 base, and the junction held 2 bases outside the gene matches. CDR1 MNHEY and CDR2 SMNVEV come from the germline V gene (reference sequence). The CDR3 covers 16 residues. The CDR3 loop reads CASSLRGQGSNQPQHF. CDR3 coding DNA: TGTGCCAGCAGTTTACGGGGACAGGGGAGCAATCAGCCCCAGCATTTT.

The V and J genes are TRBV28 and TRBJ2-7, with TRBD1 as a possible D gene (5 bases). This CDR3 has 15 residues. Germline V lookup: CDR1 MDHEN, CDR2 SYDVKM. Trimming removed 4 bases from V and 2 bases from J, with 15 bases in between. DNA of the CDR3: TGTGCCAGCAGTTCTACAGGCGGATACGCCTACGAGCAGTACTTC. Translating gives CASSSTGGYAYEQYF.

The chain employs TRBV4-2 and TRBJ2-7; 10 nucleotides agree with TRBD2. CDR1 LGHNA and CDR2 YNFKEQ come from the germline V gene. This CDR3 is 16 amino acids long. J gave up 6 bases and V 0 bases, and 8 bases lay outside the gene matches. The CDR3 DNA follows: TGTGCCAGCAGCCAAGATCTACTAGCGGGGTCGGGCGAGCAGTACTTC. This sequence encodes CASSQDLLAGSGEQYF.

The chain joins TRBV7-9 to TRBJ1-1; a possible D gene is TRBD1 (5 bases). CDR1 is SEHNR and CDR2 is FQNEAQ in the germline V gene (reference sequence). The length of the CDR3 is 17 residues. Trimming removed 2 bases from V and 0 bases from J, with 16 bases in between. As DNA, the CDR3 is TGTGCCAGCAGCTTACCCACCGGACACTTGATGAACACTGAAGCTTTCTTT. Protein sequence: CASSLPTGHLMNTEAFF.